This T cell receptor (beta chain) was identified in a study of blood T cell repertoires in COVID-19. The junction had 5 bases not matched to a gene; V was cut back by 4 bases and J by 5 bases. The CDR3 consists of 14 residues. CDR1 SGHTA and CDR2 FQGNSA come from the germline V gene. Clones were sequenced by immunoSEQ multiplex PCR, and TCRdb holds only the in-frame ones, with some missing. Of approximately 82,000 clones listed, around four fifths are singletons. This rearrangement joins TRBV7-2 to TRBJ2-3; 8 bases align to TRBD2. The specimen sequenced was peripheral blood. This TCR was sampled from a woman aged 70 to 79 with active or convalescent COVID-19. The CDR3 DNA follows: TGTGCCAGCAGCTCGGGGGGGGCCCTAGATACGCAGTATTTT. It translates to CASSSGGALDTQYF.